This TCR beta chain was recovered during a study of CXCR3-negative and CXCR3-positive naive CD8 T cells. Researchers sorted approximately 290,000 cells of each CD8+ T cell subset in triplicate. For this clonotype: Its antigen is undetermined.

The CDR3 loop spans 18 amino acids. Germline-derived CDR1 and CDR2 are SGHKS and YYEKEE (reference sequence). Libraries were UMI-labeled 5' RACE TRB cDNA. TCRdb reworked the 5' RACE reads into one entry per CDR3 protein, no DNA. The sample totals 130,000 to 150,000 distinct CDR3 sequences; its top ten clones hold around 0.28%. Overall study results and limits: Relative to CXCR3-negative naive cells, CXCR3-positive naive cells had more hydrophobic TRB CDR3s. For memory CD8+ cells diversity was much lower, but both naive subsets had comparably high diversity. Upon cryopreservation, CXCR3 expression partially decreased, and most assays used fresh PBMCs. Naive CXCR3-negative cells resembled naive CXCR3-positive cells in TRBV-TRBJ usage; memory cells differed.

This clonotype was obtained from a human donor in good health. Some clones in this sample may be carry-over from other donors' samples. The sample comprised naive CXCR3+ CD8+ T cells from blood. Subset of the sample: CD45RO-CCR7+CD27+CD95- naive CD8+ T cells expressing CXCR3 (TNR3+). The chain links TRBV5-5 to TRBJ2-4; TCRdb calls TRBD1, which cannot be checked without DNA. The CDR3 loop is CASSPGVLVSPAKNIQYF.